The T cell receptor (beta chain) under discussion was sequenced for a study of response to subunit inactivated influenza vaccine. TCRdb called the RT-PCR reads again in MiXCR, with one record for every CDR3 protein. The sample lists under 200,000 distinct CDR3 sequences, around 12% occurring once. This clonotype appeared a few times. This CDR3 has 15 residues. Looked up from germline, CDR1 is SGHRS and CDR2 is YFSETQ. Deletions cut 1 base from V and 2 bases from J, with 13 bases between. These same data were also listed under a study on T cells expressing NK-cell markers. This second study notes: Generation of TCR beta cDNA was performed by 5'RACE template switching incorporating UMIs. TCR beta repertoires came from sorted CD3+CD56+NKG2C+, CD3+CD56+NKG2C- and CD3+CD56-NKG2C+ T cells. One of eight sequenced donors was HCMV-seronegative; the other seven were seropositive. In several experiments, an anti-gamma-delta TCR antibody restricted sorting to alpha-beta TCR T cells. These clonotypes, the leaders elsewhere, also led the CD3+CD56-NKG2C+ fraction in a handful of donors.

Source: CD8+ T cells sorted from PBMCs, taken about 12 days after vaccination. The receptor comes from a man aged 45 to 65 who received an inactivated influenza vaccine. This chain uses TRBV5-1 with TRBJ2-7, with D possibly matching TRBD1 (5 bases). CDR3 sequence: CASSLRQGGTYEQYF. The CDR3 nucleotides read TGCGCCAGCAGCTTGAGGCAGGGTGGGACCTACGAGCAGTACTTC.